This T cell receptor beta chain is from a study of blood T cell repertoires in COVID-19. Study-level information: Nucleic acid was either cDNA or gDNA, and it came from T cells, B-cell-depleted T cells, or PBMCs.

Profiling relied on immunoSEQ multiplex PCR, and the TCRdb table lists in-frame clones only, not all of them. Of roughly 200,000 clones in the sample, around 86% are singletons; the top ten hold 20% to 25%. The CDR3 runs 17 residues. CDR1 SGHTA and CDR2 FQGNSA come from the germline V gene. Unmatched junction bases numbered 7, after V lost 3 bases and J lost 2 bases. The chain uses TRBV7-2 and TRBJ2-7, with 13 positions matching TRBD2. The material sequenced was PBMCs or T cells enriched from blood (not recorded which). This clonotype was obtained from a woman aged 40 to 50 in a cohort exposed to, infected with or recovered from COVID-19 (not recorded which). The CDR3: CASSLEGTSGTPYEQYF. The CDR3 DNA reads TGTGCCAGCAGCTTGGAGGGGACTAGCGGGACCCCCTACGAGCAGTACTTC. The entire variable domain, with the rest obtained from reference TRBV7-2 and TRBJ2-7, is as follows: GAGVSQSPSNKVTEKGKDVELRCDPISGHTALYWYRQSLGQGLEFLIYFQGNSAPDKSGLPSDRFSAERTGGSVSTLTIQRTQQEDSAVYLCASSLEGTSGTPYEQYFGPGTRLTVT.